The 28 T cell receptor beta chains below come from one sample, sequenced in a study of metastatic and nonmetastatic thyroid tumors. MiXCR was used by TCRdb to re-call the PCR reads. Here the sample spans about 16,000 clones, approximately 12% being singletons. Patients underwent thyroid surgery, and none had received any treatment before it. Specimen: tumor tissue. These receptors were taken from a female donor with papillary thyroid cancer or a benign thyroid nodule (not recorded which). Some clones in this sample may be carry-over from other donors' samples.

This clone was seen a few times. The chain has TRBV20-1 and TRBJ2-5; 8 bases are shared with TRBD1. Unmatched junction bases numbered 3, after V lost 5 bases and J lost 1 base. Germline CDR1 is DFQATT and CDR2 is SNEGSKA (reference sequence). This CDR3 has 13 amino acids. The CDR3 region has the DNA TGCAGTGCTTTCGGACAGGGCCAAGAGACCCAGTACTTC. Translated, it gives CSAFGQGQETQYF.

Many counts were recorded for this clone. V is TRBV12-3 or TRBV12-4 and J is TRBJ1-1; D is ambiguous. This CDR3 is built from 13 residues. The V end lost 5 bases, the J end lost 2 bases, and 9 bases lay between the germline ends. In nucleotides, the CDR3 is TGTGCCAGCAGTATAAGAGGAAACACTGAAGCTTTCTTT. This translates into CASSIRGNTEAFF.

This clone was found many times. This may be a read error: a much more frequent sequence differs by one nucleotide. Additional DNA sequences in this sample encode the identical CDR3. This chain uses TRBV4-2 with TRBJ1-4; TRBD1 matches 7 bases. The germline V gene has CDR1 LGHNA and CDR2 YNFKEQ. The CDR3 extends over 15 amino acids. Written as DNA, the CDR3 is TGTGCCGGCAGCCAAGTACAGGGGCCCAATGAAAAACTGTTTTTT. This codes for CAGSQVQGPNEKLFF.

This clone qualifies as medium-sized. This chain links TRBV13 with TRBJ1-2, with 8 bases that match TRBD1. Germline assignment: CDR1 PRHDT and CDR2 FYEKMQ (reference sequence). The CDR3 totals 16 residues. V shed 7 bases, J shed 5 bases, and the junction held 15 bases outside the gene matches. The CDR3 region has the DNA TGTGCCAGCAACATCAGGGGGCGACAGGGACTATATGGCTACACCTTC. Translated, it gives CASNIRGRQGLYGYTF.

Many counts were recorded for this clone. The chain links TRBV29-1 to TRBJ2-7; 9 bases fit TRBD1. The germline gives CDR1 SQVTM, CDR2 ANQGSEA. Unmatched junction bases numbered 10, after V lost 7 bases and J lost 3 bases. The CDR3 runs 14 residues. The DNA of the CDR3 is TGCAGCGCTCTCGGGACAGGGAAGAACTACGAGCAGTACTTC. The encoded protein is CSALGTGKNYEQYF.

On this clone itself: A much larger clone lies a single base off, so this may be a read error. The V gene is TRBV19, the J gene TRBJ1-1, with a weak D call TRBD1 (5 bases). From germline, CDR1 is LNHDA and CDR2 SQIVND (reference sequence). The CDR3 has 14 amino acids. The CDR3 loop reads CTSSREGRSTEAFF. The CDR3 bases are TGTACCAGTAGTAGGGAGGGGCGAAGCACTGAAGCTTTCTTT.

For this clone: At one end, the junction sequence differs from germline, possibly due to a read error. J is TRBJ1-1 and V is TRBV7-6; perhaps TRBD1 as D (5 bases). CDR1 is SGHVS and CDR2 is FNYEAQ in the germline V gene. CDR3 length equals 14 residues. In DNA, the CDR3 is TGTGCCAGCAGGAAGACAGCAATGAACACTGAAGCTTCCTTT. Protein sequence: CASRKTAMNTEASF. Variable domain in full (rest from reference TRBV7-6 and TRBJ1-1): GAGVSQSPRYKVTKRGQDVALRCDPISGHVSLYWYRQALGQGPEFLTYFNYEAQQDKSGLPNDRFSAERPEGSISTLTIQRTEQRDSAMYRCASRKTAMNTEASFGQGTRLTVV.

On this clone: Germline is not matched at one junction end, which may reflect a read error. The chain recombines TRBV6-1 with TRBJ2-1, with TRBD2 identical over 8 bases. This CDR3 region has 16 residues. The germline V gene encodes CDR1 MNHNS and CDR2 SASEGT. In nucleotides, the CDR3 is TGTGCCAGCAGCAGCGGGGGACGGAGATCCTACAATGAGCAGTTTTTC. This codes for CASSSGGRRSYNEQFF.

This clone was observed many times. CDR3 DNA sequence: TGTGCCAGCTCGACCCGGACTAGCGGGGGGTTTAGCACCTACAATGAGCAGTTCTTC. Its translation: CASSTRTSGGFSTYNEQFF. This rearrangement joins TRBV7-8 to TRBJ2-1; 14 bases map to TRBD2. CDR1 and CDR2 (germline): SGHVS, FQNEAQ. Germline trimming cut 8 bases from V and 2 bases from J; bases unmatched to any gene: 14. The CDR3 extends over 19 amino acids.

Comments on this clone: Additional DNA sequences in this sample encode the identical CDR3. This sequence joins TRBV5-1 and TRBJ2-7; D unclear. The germline V gene has CDR1 SGHRS and CDR2 YFSETQ. This CDR3 region has 13 residues. V shed 0 bases and J shed 3 bases, with 7 bases lying between them. CDR3 nucleotides: TGCGCCAGCAGCTTGGAATCAGTCTACGAGCAGTACTTC. This codes for CASSLESVYEQYF.

This clone was counted between two and nine times. Other DNA variants within this sample encode the same CDR3. This chain links TRBV28 with TRBJ1-1; possibly TRBD1 for D (6 bases). The germline V and J ends were trimmed by 6 bases and 0 bases, with 23 bases remaining between them. Germline CDR1 is MDHEN and CDR2 is SYDVKM. CDR3 size: 18 residues. CDR3 protein: CASSFQGSSSPVNTEAFF. CDR3 in DNA: TGTGCCAGCAGCTTCCAGGGGTCATCCTCACCCGTGAACACTGAAGCTTTCTTT.

The table lists this clone with many counts. The chain is built from TRBV6-5 and TRBJ2-3; 9 bases align to TRBD1. V gave up 2 bases and J gave up 15 bases; unmatched junction bases: 9. The CDR3 covers 13 residues. Germline lookup yields CDR1 MNHEY and CDR2 SVGAGI. The CDR3 is CASSYERDREKYF. The DNA for the CDR3 is TGTGCCAGCAGTTACGAACGGGACAGGGAGAAATATTTT.

V is TRBV20-1 and J is TRBJ2-7; TRBD2 aligns across 13 bases. CDR1 DFQATT and CDR2 SNEGSKA come from the germline V gene (reference sequence). CDR3 length: 16 amino acids. With V trimmed by 1 base and J by 7 bases, 10 bases remained unmatched. The CDR3 DNA reads TGCAGTGCTAGAGCCGATGGACTAGCGGGAGATCGGGAGCAGTACTTC. It translates to CSARADGLAGDREQYF.

This chain joins TRBV28 and TRBJ1-1; 8 bases fit TRBD1. Trimming removed 4 bases from V and 5 bases from J; junction bases left unmatched: 9. Germline V CDR1 and CDR2: MDHEN, SYDVKM. This CDR3 has 15 amino acids. CDR3 loop: CASSYRGGAGTEAFF. The CDR3 nucleotides read TGTGCCAGCAGTTACAGGGGGGGGGCGGGAACTGAAGCTTTCTTT.

This clone was detected many times. The chain has TRBV5-1 and TRBJ1-5; no firm D call. The V and J ends lost 0 bases and 9 bases respectively, with 13 bases between them. The CDR3 spans 14 residues. Germline-derived CDR1 and CDR2 are SGHRS and YFSETQ. The CDR3 here is CASSLGADLGPQHF. The CDR3, as DNA: TGCGCCAGCAGCTTGGGGGCAGACTTAGGGCCCCAGCATTTT.

This clone has ten or more counts. The chain is built from TRBV13 and TRBJ1-6, with unresolved D. Germline CDR1 is PRHDT and CDR2 is FYEKMQ (reference sequence). Trimming cost V 1 base and J 8 bases, with 6 bases left between them. The CDR3 length is 13 residues. The CDR3 region is CASSLVVDSPLHF. Written as DNA, the CDR3 is TGTGCCAGCAGCTTAGTGGTAGATTCACCCCTCCACTTT.

Many counts were recorded for this clone. V and J are TRBV15 and TRBJ1-2, with 9 nucleotides matching TRBD1. Germline lookup yields CDR1 LNHNV and CDR2 YYDKDF (reference sequence). CDR3 length: 15 amino acids. With V trimmed by 3 bases and J by 2 bases, 4 bases remained unmatched. The CDR3 coding sequence is TGTGCCACCAGCAGCCTCGACAGGGGGAACTATGGCTACACCTTC. This encodes CATSSLDRGNYGYTF.

This clone came up many times. V and J are TRBV2 and TRBJ2-7, with 9 bases that match TRBD2. The CDR3 runs 14 residues. V was clipped by 7 bases and J by 4 bases; unmatched bases: 8. Germline V lookup: CDR1 SNHLY, CDR2 FYNNEI. The CDR3 is CASKVGTSSYEQYF. CDR3 bases: TGTGCCAGCAAAGTTGGGACTAGCTCGTACGAGCAGTACTTC.

This clone was found many times. The rearrangement joins TRBV18 to TRBJ2-2; 9 nucleotides match TRBD2. Germline CDR1 reads KGHSH; CDR2 reads LQKENI. V was clipped by 4 bases and J by 0 bases; unmatched bases: 9. The CDR3 sequence is 18 residues long. In nucleotides, the CDR3 is TGTGCCAGCTCACACAGTAGCGGGGGACCAACGAACACCGGGGAGCTGTTTTTT. It translates to CASSHSSGGPTNTGELFF.

This clone was recorded a few times. This sequence may be a read error, since a much larger clone differs from it by one base. This chain links TRBV5-1 with TRBJ2-1, with D possibly matching TRBD1 (5 bases). Germline lookup yields CDR1 SGHRS and CDR2 YFSETQ. There are 15 residues in the CDR3. Written as DNA, the CDR3 is TGCGCCGGCAGTTATCAGGGTAGTTCCTACAATGAGCAGTTCTTC. It translates to CAGSYQGSSYNEQFF. Using reference TRBV5-1 and TRBJ2-1 for the parts outside the CDR3, the full variable domain is KAGVTQTPRYLIKTRGQQVTLSCSPISGHRSVSWYQQTPGQGLQFLFEYFSETQRNKGNFPGRFSGRQFSNSRSEMNVSTLELGDSALYLCAGSYQGSSYNEQFFGPGTRLTVL.

This clone was seen ten or more times. CDR3 DNA: TGTGCCAGTAGTATGTGGGCCAGCTCCTACAATGAGCAGTTCTTC. The encoded protein is CASSMWASSYNEQFF. This chain joins TRBV19 and TRBJ2-1; no clear D gene. Germline lookup yields CDR1 LNHDA and CDR2 SQIVND (reference sequence). The CDR3 loop spans 15 amino acids. Trimming left V 3 bases short and J 0 bases short, with 9 bases between. Supplemented by reference TRBV19 and TRBJ2-1, the full variable domain reads DGGITQSPKYLFRKEGQNVTLSCEQNLNHDAMYWYRQDPGQGLRLIYYSQIVNDFQKGDIAEGYSVSREKKESFPLTVTSAQKNPTAFYLCASSMWASSYNEQFFGPGTRLTVL.

This clone has ten or more counts. The V call is TRBV28, the J call TRBJ2-7; D call uncertain. CDR1 MDHEN and CDR2 SYDVKM come from the germline V gene. V lost 3 bases and J lost 2, with 11 bases in between. The CDR3 covers 14 residues. The CDR3 reads CASSFFYSTYEQYF. The DNA for the CDR3 is TGTGCCAGCAGTTTTTTCTACAGCACCTACGAGCAGTACTTC.

CDR3 coding DNA: TGTGCCACCTTTCACGGGAACACTGAAGCTTTCTTT. Translation gives CATFHGNTEAFF. The rearrangement joins TRBV27 to TRBJ1-1; D is unresolved. The CDR3 spans 12 residues. V lost 10 bases and J lost 1, with 10 bases in between. Germline V gene sequence: CDR1 MNHEY, CDR2 SMNVEV (reference sequence).

By proportion, this clone is medium-sized. This chain connects TRBV7-3 to TRBJ1-5; D is perhaps TRBD1 (5 bases). This CDR3 comprises 10 residues. V lost 11 bases and J 5 bases, leaving 7 bases between the germline ends. The V gene's germline CDR1 is SGHTA and CDR2 FQGTGA. The CDR3 loop reads CAAQDQPQHF. As DNA, the CDR3 is TGTGCCGCACAGGATCAGCCCCAGCATTTT.

This clone was detected many times. This chain connects TRBV18 to TRBJ1-6; TRBD1 might be the D (5 bases). The CDR3 length is 15 residues. The germline V and J ends were trimmed by 6 bases and 5 bases, with 14 bases remaining between them. The V gene's germline CDR1 is KGHSH and CDR2 LQKENI. In nucleotides, the CDR3 is TGTGCCAGCTCCCGCGGGACTGCCGATAATTCACCCCTCCACTTT. It yields the protein CASSRGTADNSPLHF.

The chain uses TRBV15 and TRBJ1-1; unclear D gene. The CDR3 is made up of 14 amino acids. The V end was cut by 0 bases, the J end by 5 bases, with 10 bases between. The germline gives CDR1 LNHNV, CDR2 YYDKDF (reference sequence). CDR3 in DNA: TGTGCCACCAGCAGAGATACGTCTCAAACTGAAGCTTTCTTT. This gives the protein CATSRDTSQTEAFF. The complete variable domain, with remaining parts taken from reference TRBV15 and TRBJ1-1, reads DAMVIQNPRYQVTQFGKPVTLSCSQTLNHNVMYWYQQKSSQAPKLLFHYYDKDFNNEADTPDNFQSRRPNTSFCFLDIRSPGLGDTAMYLCATSRDTSQTEAFFGQGTRLTVV.

This clone was picked up many times. V usage is TRBV2 and J usage is TRBJ2-2; 11 positions agree with TRBD1. The germline V gene encodes CDR1 SNHLY and CDR2 FYNNEI. Unmatched junction bases numbered 2, after V lost 5 bases and J lost 3 bases. The CDR3 extends over 15 amino acids. As DNA, the CDR3 is TGTGCCAGCAGTCGGACAGGGGGCGACACCGGGGAGCTGTTTTTT. Translated, it gives CASSRTGGDTGELFF.

There are many counts of this clone. The V and J genes are TRBV5-1 and TRBJ1-6; no clear D gene. CDR3 length: 15 amino acids. CDR1 and CDR2 from the germline V gene are SGHRS and YFSETQ. Trimming stripped 4 bases from V and 4 bases from J, with 12 bases between. CDR3 sequence: CASSVRRTYNSPLHF. CDR3 nucleotides: TGCGCCAGCAGCGTTCGACGCACGTATAATTCACCCCTCCACTTT.